Each of the 14 T cell receptor beta chains below was sequenced from the same sample in a study of blood T cell repertoires in COVID-19. TCRdb's copy holds only in-frame clones and misses some; the assay was immunoSEQ multiplex PCR. Of fewer than 200,000 clones in the sample, approximately 87% were seen once. The sequenced sample was peripheral blood. All receptors come from a man aged 65-85 years with active or convalescent COVID-19.

This chain uses TRBV7-2 with TRBJ2-7, with unresolved D. Trimming cost V 5 bases and J 2 bases, with 13 bases left between them. CDR3 length equals 14 residues. Germline CDR1 and CDR2: SGHTA and FQGNSA. CDR3 coding DNA: TGTGCCAGCAGCCCCCACCGAGAGCCCTACGAGCAGTACTTC. Protein product: CASSPHREPYEQYF.

This rearrangement joins TRBV7-9 to TRBJ1-1; TRBD1 might be the D (5 bases). The V end lost 5 bases, the J end lost 4 bases, and 14 bases lay between the germline ends. The CDR3 consists of 14 residues. Per the germline V gene, CDR1 is SEHNR and CDR2 is FQNEAQ (reference sequence). The DNA for the CDR3 is TGTGCCAGCAGCCCTAGCTCGGGGGGCACTGAAGCTTTCTTT. Translated, it gives CASSPSSGGTEAFF.

This clone was counted only a few times. The chain uses TRBV27 and TRBJ2-1; 8 nucleotides line up with TRBD2. The CDR3 spans 15 residues. CDR1 is MNHEY and CDR2 is SMNVEV in the germline V gene (reference sequence). The trim removed 5 bases at V and 0 bases at J, leaving 3 bases unmatched. This CDR3 is CASSLGRASYNEQFF. The DNA for the CDR3 is TGTGCCAGCAGTCTCGGGAGGGCCTCCTACAATGAGCAGTTCTTC.

The chain combines TRBV5-1 with TRBJ2-3, with 9 bases identical to TRBD2. This CDR3 has 17 residues. The V segment lost 5 bases and the J segment 2 bases; nucleotides outside the gene matches: 12. Germline CDR1 and CDR2: SGHRS and YFSETQ. The CDR3 nucleotides read TGCGCCAGCAGTTCAACTGCGGGGGGGATAAACACAGATACGCAGTATTTT. It is translated as CASSSTAGGINTDTQYF.

The CDR3 reads CASSPNGLTSYEQYF. CDR3 nucleotides: TGTGCCAGTAGTCCGAACGGACTGACGTCCTACGAGCAGTACTTC. The chain recombines TRBV19 with TRBJ2-7, with TRBD2 as a possible D gene (5 bases). V was shortened by 5 bases and J by 1 base, with 15 bases between the two germline ends. CDR3 length: 15 amino acids. Germline CDR1 and CDR2: LNHDA and SQIVND (reference sequence).

The rearrangement joins TRBV9 to TRBJ2-1; D is unresolved. The CDR3 is 18 residues long. Germline loops: CDR1 SGDLS, CDR2 YYNGEE. V shed 0 bases and J shed 3 bases, with 19 bases lying between them. This chain's CDR3 is CASSVGTPTYSGYNEQFF. As DNA, the CDR3 is TGTGCCAGCAGCGTAGGTACCCCTACATACAGTGGCTACAATGAGCAGTTCTTC. The variable domain in full, completed from reference TRBV9 and TRBJ2-1, reads DSGVTQTPKHLITATGQRVTLRCSPRSGDLSVYWYQQSLDQGLQFLIQYYNGEERAKGNILERFSAQQFPDLHSELNLSSLELGDSALYFCASSVGTPTYSGYNEQFFGPGTRLTVL.

The V gene is TRBV6-5, the J gene TRBJ1-5; D is ambiguous. Trimming took 2 bases from V and 1 from J, leaving 12 bases between them. CDR3 length: 16 residues. The germline CDR1 and CDR2 sequences are MNHEY and SVGAGI. The DNA for the CDR3 is TGTGCCAGCAGTTACGGCGACATTCGGAGCAATCAGCCCCAGCATTTT. Protein: CASSYGDIRSNQPQHF.

The V call is TRBV9, the J call TRBJ2-2; no clear D. Germline CDR1 and CDR2: SGDLS and YYNGEE. Trimming removed 2 bases at V and 1 base at J, with 6 bases between. The CDR3 is made up of 14 amino acids. In DNA, the CDR3 is TGTGCCAGCAGCGTGCAGGTGAACACCGGGGAGCTGTTTTTT. As protein: CASSVQVNTGELFF.

This clone showed up just a few times. The J gene is TRBJ2-7, the V gene TRBV7-2, with no clear D. Germline V gene lookup returns CDR1 SGHTA and CDR2 FQGNSA. The CDR3 runs 14 residues. The V gene lost 1 base and the J gene lost 1 base, with 8 bases spanning the gap. The CDR3 region has the DNA TGTGCCAGCAGCTTAGGGCCGAATTCCTACGAGCAGTACTTC. Translating gives CASSLGPNSYEQYF.

The chain recombines TRBV25-1 with TRBJ2-7; possibly TRBD1 for D (6 bases). The germline gives CDR1 MGHDK, CDR2 SYGVNS. This CDR3 region has 13 residues. V lost 2 bases and J lost 5, with 10 bases in between. The CDR3 loop reads CASSEPGQHEQYF. CDR3 nucleotide sequence: TGTGCCAGCAGTGAACCCGGACAGCACGAGCAGTACTTC.

To note about this clone: Other DNA sequences in this specimen translate into the identical CDR3. The chain couples TRBV6-2 or TRBV6-3 to TRBJ1-5; 8 bases match TRBD1. V lost 6 bases to trimming and J lost 7 bases; unmatched junction nucleotides: 5. Germline lookup yields CDR1 MNHEY and CDR2 SVGEGT. CDR3 length equals 13 residues. For the CDR3, the DNA is TGTGCCAGCAGCTTGACAGGGGACCAGCCCCAGCATTTT. This codes for CASSLTGDQPQHF.

This chain links TRBV14 with TRBJ1-6; D gene ambiguous. Germline V gene sequence: CDR1 SGHDN, CDR2 FVKESK. The CDR3 is 16 amino acids. Trimming took off 4 bases at V and 0 bases at J, with 10 bases between the two ends. The CDR3 sequence is CASSRVASSYNSPLHF. The CDR3 DNA reads TGTGCCAGCAGCCGTGTGGCAAGCTCCTATAATTCACCCCTCCACTTT. The full variable domain, in which reference TRBV14 and TRBJ1-6 provide the parts outside the CDR3, is EAGVTQFPSHSVIEKGQTVTLRCDPISGHDNLYWYRRVMGKEIKFLLHFVKESKQDESGMPNNRFLAERTGGTYSTLKVQPAELEDSGVYFCASSRVASSYNSPLHFGNGTRLTVT.

This chain connects TRBV7-9 to TRBJ1-2; 10 bases are a match to TRBD1. This CDR3 has 16 residues. V was clipped by 4 bases and J by 3 bases; unmatched bases: 8. Germline CDR1 SEHNR, CDR2 FQNEAQ (reference sequence). The CDR3 loop is CASSWTGGVPHYGYTF. The CDR3 coding sequence is TGTGCCAGCAGCTGGACAGGGGGAGTCCCCCACTATGGCTACACCTTC.

The chain employs TRBV23-1 and TRBJ2-7, with 7 bases matching TRBD1. TRBV23-1 is noted as an ORF with a role that remains uncertain. V lost 4 bases to trimming and J lost 3 bases; unmatched junction nucleotides: 9. The CDR3 spans 15 residues. The CDR3 loop reads CASSRPGTAIYEQYF. The CDR3 DNA follows: TGCGCCAGCAGTCGTCCCGGGACAGCCATCTACGAGCAGTACTTC.